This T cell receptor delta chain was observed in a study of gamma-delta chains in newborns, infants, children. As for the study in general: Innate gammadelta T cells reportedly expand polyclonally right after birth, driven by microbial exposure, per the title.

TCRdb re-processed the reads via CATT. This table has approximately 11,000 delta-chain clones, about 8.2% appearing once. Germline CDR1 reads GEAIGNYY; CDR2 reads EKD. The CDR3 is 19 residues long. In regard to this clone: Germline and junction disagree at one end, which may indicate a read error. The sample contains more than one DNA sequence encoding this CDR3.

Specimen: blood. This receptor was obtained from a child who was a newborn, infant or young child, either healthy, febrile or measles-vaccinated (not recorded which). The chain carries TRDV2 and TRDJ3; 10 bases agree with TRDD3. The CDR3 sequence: CACDTVLGDNSWDTRQMFF. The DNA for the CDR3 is TGTGCCTGTGACACCGTTCTGGGGGATAACTCCTGGGACACCCGACAAATGTTTTTC.